The 14 T cell receptor beta chains presented below share a single source sample, sequenced in a study of response to subunit inactivated influenza vaccine. MiXCR, applied by TCRdb to the RT-PCR reads, yields one record per CDR3 protein. The repertoire holds roughly 650,000 distinct CDR3 sequences, with 15% to 19% as singletons. The sample consisted of PBMCs from blood, taken about 13 days after vaccination. The receptors were gathered from a man aged 50 to 60 who received an inactivated influenza vaccine.

This clonotype was recorded many times. The chain uses TRBV5-5 and TRBJ2-7, with a weak D call TRBD1 (6 bases). V was shortened by 2 bases and J by 6 bases, with 15 bases between the two germline ends. The CDR3 is made up of 14 amino acids. Germline-derived CDR1 and CDR2 are SGHKS and YYEKEE (reference sequence). CDR3 nucleotides: TGTGCCAGCAGCTTATACTTCAGGGGCGGCGAGCAGTACTTC. This encodes CASSLYFRGGEQYF.

This clonotype was counted a few times. V usage is TRBV12-3 or TRBV12-4 and J usage is TRBJ2-2; maybe TRBD2 (6 bases). Trimming cost V 5 bases and J 9 bases, with 16 bases left between them. The CDR3 extends over 14 amino acids. This CDR3 is CASSPGTPIRELFF. In DNA form, the CDR3 reads TGTGCCAGCAGTCCCGGGACTCCAATCAGGGAGCTGTTTTTT.

This clonotype turned up a few times. Relative to the germline gene, one junction end is altered; a read error may explain this. The chain is built from TRBV3-1 and TRBJ2-3; D may be TRBD2 (6 bases). Germline V lookup: CDR1 LGHDT, CDR2 YNNKEL (reference sequence). The CDR3 totals 16 residues. CDR3 sequence reads: CACSQGDSGPSDTQYF. For the CDR3, the DNA is TGTGCCTGCAGCCAAGGGGATAGCGGTCCGAGCGATACGCAGTATTTT.

The V call is TRBV5-5, the J call TRBJ2-7; tentatively, D is TRBD1 (6 bases). Per the germline V gene, CDR1 is SGHKS and CDR2 is YYEKEE (reference sequence). The CDR3 is made up of 15 amino acids. V shed 2 bases and J shed 3 bases, with 15 bases lying between them. The DNA for the CDR3 is TGTGCCAGCAGCTTAGCGGCCGGACAGATCTACGAGCAGTACTTC. It codes for CASSLAAGQIYEQYF.

This clonotype was found a few times. The V call is TRBV20-1, the J call TRBJ2-1; 9 positions agree with TRBD2. Germline assignment: CDR1 DFQATT and CDR2 SNEGSKA (reference sequence). This CDR3 region has 16 residues. V was clipped by 0 bases and J by 7 bases; unmatched bases: 10. CDR3 region: CSARDFGGSGRNEQFF. The CDR3 bases are TGCAGTGCTAGAGATTTCGGGGGTAGCGGGAGAAATGAGCAGTTCTTC.

The CDR3 coding sequence is TGTGCCAGCAGTGGGGCGGAGCAACAGTTCTTC. This translates into CASSGAEQQFF. V is TRBV12-3 or TRBV12-4 and J is TRBJ2-1; possibly TRBD1 for D (5 bases). The CDR3 spans 11 residues. V was clipped by 5 bases and J by 13 bases, with 12 bases between them.

The chain is built from TRBV28 and TRBJ1-5, with TRBD1 matching 11 bases. The length of the CDR3 is 13 residues. The V gene end was trimmed by 7 bases and the J gene end by 6 bases; junction bases not matched to a gene: 2. Per the germline V gene, CDR1 is MDHEN and CDR2 is SYDVKM. The CDR3 nucleotides read TGTGCCAGCATGGACAGGGGGCTTCAGCCCCAGCATTTT. Translation: CASMDRGLQPQHF.

The J gene is TRBJ1-1, the V gene TRBV6-2 or TRBV6-3, with D possibly TRBD1 on 6 matching bases. CDR1 is MNHEY and CDR2 is SVGEGT in the germline V gene. The V gene lost 6 bases and the J gene lost 0 bases, with 17 bases spanning the gap. The CDR3 contains 16 residues. CDR3 protein: CASRTTGVGMNTEAFF. The CDR3 nucleotides are TGTGCCAGCAGGACGACAGGCGTGGGAATGAACACTGAAGCTTTCTTT.

The chain recombines TRBV7-9 with TRBJ1-6, with D possibly matching TRBD1 (5 bases). Trimming left V 3 bases short and J 6 bases short, with 9 bases between. The germline V gene has CDR1 SEHNR and CDR2 FQNEAQ (reference sequence). This CDR3 region has 14 residues. The CDR3 region has the DNA TGTGCCAGCAGCTTCCGGGACCCTAATTCACCCCTCCACTTT. It specifies CASSFRDPNSPLHF.

This clonotype has a handful of counts. The chain has TRBV2 and TRBJ2-2; no definite D call. Trimming took off 5 bases at V and 6 bases at J, with 7 bases between the two ends. The CDR3 is 12 amino acids. CDR1 and CDR2 (germline): SNHLY, FYNNEI. The CDR3 here is CASSKTSGELFF. Written as DNA, the CDR3 is TGTGCCAGCAGTAAGACATCCGGGGAGCTGTTTTTT.

There are many counts of this clonotype. The CDR3 bases are TGCGCCAGCAGCTCCGAGGGTACCAGAACGACCCAGTACTTC. Amino acids: CASSSEGTRTTQYF. The genes are TRBV5-1 and TRBJ2-5; D might be TRBD2 (5 bases). Germline V gene data show CDR1 as SGHRS and CDR2 as YFSETQ. The CDR3 sequence is 14 residues long. The V and J ends lost 3 bases and 7 bases respectively, with 16 bases between them.

CDR3 loop: CATGGGALQETQYF. The CDR3 DNA follows: TGTGCCACGGGAGGTGGGGCCCTCCAAGAGACCCAGTACTTC. This chain uses TRBV15 with TRBJ2-5; D is possibly TRBD2 (6 bases). The length of the CDR3 is 14 residues. Germline V gives CDR1 LNHNV, CDR2 YYDKDF (reference sequence). Between the trimmed V and J ends, which lost 9 bases and 1 base, there was a span of 15 bases.

In the case of this clonotype: Just one base apart from a much larger clone, this may be a read error. V and J are TRBV7-2 and TRBJ2-2, with no clear D. The CDR3 is 15 residues long. Per germline, CDR1 SGHTA and CDR2 FQGNSA. V was shortened by 1 base and J by 5 bases, with 11 bases between the two germline ends. CDR3: CASSLDVGRTGELFF. CDR3 in DNA: TGTGCCAGCAGCTTAGACGTGGGAAGGACCGGGGAGCTGTTTTTT.

This clonotype was detected many times. The chain recombines TRBV28 with TRBJ2-1; 9 nucleotides agree with TRBD2. The length of the CDR3 is 15 residues. Germline lookup yields CDR1 MDHEN and CDR2 SYDVKM. V trimming: 1 base; J trimming: 6 bases; junction bases outside the gene matches: 4. In nucleotides, the CDR3 is TGTGCCAGCAGTTTATCGGGACTAGCAGGCAATGAGCAGTTCTTC. Translating gives CASSLSGLAGNEQFF.